A selection of T cell receptor beta chains follows, all from one sample in a study of shared clonotypes between healthy human individuals. The protocol was immunoSEQ multiplex PCR, while the TCRdb copy is restricted to in-frame clones and leaves out a portion. Seen here are 450,000 to 600,000 clones, around 79% observed once, and the top ten hold approximately 12%. The sequenced sample consisted of PBMCs. The receptors stem from a woman aged 40 to 49 in good health. Some clones in this sample may be carry-over from other donors' samples. Each CDR3 is given with its conserved first and last residue. The D gene is left open where the match is weak. Only part of the rows carry a size: once, few, many, or a class if the clone is expanded.

clone size: NA; V gene: TRBV5-1; D gene: NA; J gene: TRBJ2-2; CDR3 protein: CASSPPGGGASTGELFF; CDR3 DNA: TGCGCCAGCAGCCCACCCGGAGGGGGCGCATCCACCGGGGAGCTGTTTTTT
clone size: NA; V gene: TRBV30; D gene: TRBD1; J gene: TRBJ1-3; CDR3 protein: CACTGTGFGNTIYF; CDR3 DNA: TGTGCCTGCACCGGGACAGGGTTTGGAAACACCATATATTTT
clone size: NA; V gene: TRBV21-1; D gene: NA; J gene: TRBJ1-2; CDR3 protein: CASSEGGSQFGYTF; CDR3 DNA: TGTGCCAGCAGCGAAGGGGGTAGTCAATTTGGCTACACCTTC
clone size: few; V gene: TRBV7-2; D gene: NA; J gene: TRBJ1-5; CDR3 protein: CASSLEGGRDQPQHF; CDR3 DNA: TGTGCCAGCAGCTTAGAGGGTGGCAGGGACCAGCCCCAGCATTTT
clone size: NA; V gene: TRBV11-2; D gene: NA; J gene: TRBJ1-2; CDR3 protein: CASSFAQMGYGYTF; CDR3 DNA: TGTGCCAGCAGCTTCGCGCAAATGGGCTATGGCTACACCTTC
clone size: NA; V gene: TRBV4-1; D gene: NA; J gene: TRBJ2-1; CDR3 protein: CASSQEARQEQFF; CDR3 DNA: TGCGCCAGCAGCCAAGAAGCTCGCCAGGAGCAGTTCTTC
clone size: NA; V gene: TRBV18; D gene: TRBD2; J gene: TRBJ2-1; CDR3 protein: CASSPGLAGAGQFF; CDR3 DNA: TGTGCCAGCTCACCTGGTTTAGCGGGGGCTGGACAGTTCTTC
clone size: NA; V gene: TRBV11-2; D gene: TRBD2; J gene: TRBJ2-7; CDR3 protein: CASSFYLAGAEQYF; CDR3 DNA: TGTGCCAGCAGCTTTTACCTAGCGGGAGCCGAGCAGTACTTC
clone size: NA; V gene: TRBV14; D gene: NA; J gene: TRBJ1-2; CDR3 protein: CASSPRQRNGYTF; CDR3 DNA: TGTGCCAGCAGCCCACGACAAAGAAATGGCTACACCTTC
clone size: NA; V gene: TRBV15; D gene: NA; J gene: TRBJ2-1; CDR3 protein: CATSVRQEGYNEQFF; CDR3 DNA: TGTGCCACCAGCGTTCGCCAGGAGGGCTACAATGAGCAGTTCTTC
clone size: NA; V gene: TRBV6-1; D gene: NA; J gene: TRBJ2-5; CDR3 protein: CASSEAEKGWEQYF; CDR3 DNA: TGTGCCAGCAGTGAAGCGGAGAAGGGCTGGGAGCAGTACTTC
clone size: NA; V gene: TRBV5-1; D gene: TRBD2; J gene: TRBJ2-1; CDR3 protein: CASMAGGPLYEQFF; CDR3 DNA: TGCGCCAGCATGGCGGGAGGGCCATTGTATGAGCAGTTCTTC
clone size: many; V gene: TRBV7-2; D gene: NA; J gene: TRBJ1-5; CDR3 protein: CASSIRGDQPQHF; CDR3 DNA: TGTGCCAGCAGCATAAGGGGTGATCAGCCCCAGCATTTT
clone size: many; V gene: TRBV5-1; D gene: TRBD2; J gene: TRBJ2-1; CDR3 protein: CASSSSSGSTSYNEQFF; CDR3 DNA: TGCGCCAGCAGCAGTTCTAGCGGGAGCACGAGCTACAATGAGCAGTTCTTC
clone size: NA; V gene: TRBV6-5; D gene: TRBD1; J gene: TRBJ2-1; CDR3 protein: CASSAYRGSGQQFF; CDR3 DNA: TGTGCCAGCAGTGCCTACAGGGGGAGCGGGCAGCAGTTCTTC
clone size: once; V gene: TRBV5-1; D gene: NA; J gene: TRBJ1-3; CDR3 protein: CASSYGGDFSSGNTIYF; CDR3 DNA: TGCGCCAGCAGCTACGGGGGGGACTTCAGCTCTGGAAACACCATATATTTT
clone size: NA; V gene: TRBV30; D gene: NA; J gene: TRBJ1-2; CDR3 protein: CAWSDGLLYGYTF; CDR3 DNA: TGTGCCTGGAGTGACGGACTTCTCTATGGCTACACCTTC
clone size: NA; V gene: TRBV18; D gene: TRBD2; J gene: TRBJ2-3; CDR3 protein: CASSISGSDGDTQYF; CDR3 DNA: TGTGCCAGCTCAATTAGCGGGAGTGATGGAGATACGCAGTATTTT
clone size: once; V gene: TRBV15; D gene: TRBD1; J gene: TRBJ2-7; CDR3 protein: CATSNPIQTGSYEQYF; CDR3 DNA: TGTGCCACCAGCAACCCGATTCAGACAGGGTCCTACGAGCAGTACTTC
clone size: few; V gene: TRBV28; D gene: TRBD1; J gene: TRBJ2-5; CDR3 protein: CASSFSGQEETQYF; CDR3 DNA: TGTGCCAGCAGTTTTTCGGGACAGGAAGAGACCCAGTACTTC